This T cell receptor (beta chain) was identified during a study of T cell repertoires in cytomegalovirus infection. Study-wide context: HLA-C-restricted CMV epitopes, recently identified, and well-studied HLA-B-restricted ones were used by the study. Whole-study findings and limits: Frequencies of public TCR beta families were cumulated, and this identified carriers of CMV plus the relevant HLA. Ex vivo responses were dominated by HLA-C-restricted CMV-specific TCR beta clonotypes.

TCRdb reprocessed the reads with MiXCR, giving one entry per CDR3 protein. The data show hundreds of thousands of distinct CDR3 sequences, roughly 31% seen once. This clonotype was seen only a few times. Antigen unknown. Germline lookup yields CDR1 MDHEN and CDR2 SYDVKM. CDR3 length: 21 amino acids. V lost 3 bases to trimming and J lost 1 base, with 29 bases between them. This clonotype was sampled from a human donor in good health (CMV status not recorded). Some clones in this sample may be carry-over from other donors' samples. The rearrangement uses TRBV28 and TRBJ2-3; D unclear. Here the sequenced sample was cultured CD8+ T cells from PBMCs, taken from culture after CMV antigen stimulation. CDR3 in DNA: TGTGCCAGCAGTTTTATGACCACAAACCACGATGACGGGCGACGCACAGATACGCAGTATTTT. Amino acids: CASSFMTTNHDDGRRTDTQYF.